Described below is a single T cell receptor (beta chain) sequence and its context. Its target is unknown. The treatment here: roughly nine-day PBMC culture with coronavirus spike peptide pools or control peptides (ViraFEST assay). The sample comes from a study of vaccination and CD4 T cells after COVID-19. Study as a whole: Convalescent donors were composed of six males and four females, of whom two were Hispanic. Controls had a CEFX pool, an HIV-1 Nef pool, or no peptide added.

Oncomine TCR Beta short-read sequencing was applied to DNA from cultured CD4+ T cells. TCRdb redid the calling of the PCR reads with MiXCR, one entry per CDR3 protein. Of 8,500 to 13,000 distinct CDR3 sequences in the sample, roughly a third were seen once. Trimming cost V 0 bases and J 4 bases, with 12 bases left between them. Germline V gene sequence: CDR1 LGHNA, CDR2 YNFKEQ. The CDR3 covers 15 residues. This receptor was taken from a human donor who had recovered from COVID-19. The sequenced material came from CD4+ T cells from blood, cultured in vitro. The J gene is TRBJ2-5, the V gene TRBV4-2; tentatively, D is TRBD2 (5 bases). CDR3 DNA: TGTGCCAGCAGCCAAGATATAGAGGGAGTAGAGACCCAGTACTTC. It translates to CASSQDIEGVETQYF.